Following are 19 T cell receptor beta chains from one sample sequenced in a study of blood T cell repertoires in COVID-19. The data were produced by immunoSEQ multiplex PCR, yet TCRdb's version contains in-frame clones alone and is incomplete. The sample contains about 28,000 clones, less than 80% of which appear only once. The sequencing sample was made of peripheral blood. These receptors were collected from a boy aged 2 to 10 with active or convalescent COVID-19.

This clone appeared a single time. The rearrangement joins TRBV27 to TRBJ1-2, with D perhaps TRBD1 (6 bases). Germline lookup yields CDR1 MNHEY and CDR2 SMNVEV (reference sequence). The germline V and J ends were trimmed by 5 bases and 3 bases, with 10 bases remaining between them. The CDR3 runs to 13 residues. Written as DNA, the CDR3 is TGTGCCAGCAGTGAATACAGGGACTATGGCTACACCTTC. Translating gives CASSEYRDYGYTF.

The chain links TRBV2 to TRBJ2-1, with 9 bases lining up with TRBD2. V shed 5 bases and J 0 bases; nucleotides not matched to a gene: 8. The CDR3 covers 17 residues. Germline V gene lookup returns CDR1 SNHLY and CDR2 FYNNEI. In DNA form, the CDR3 reads TGTGCCAGCAGTTTTCCTATAGCGGGAGCCTCCTACAATGAGCAGTTCTTC. It yields the protein CASSFPIAGASYNEQFF.

CDR3 region: CASSVIAGAYNEQFF. Here the CDR3 DNA reads TGTGCCAGCAGCGTTATAGCGGGGGCCTACAATGAGCAGTTCTTC. The V and J genes are TRBV9 and TRBJ2-1, with 9 bases lining up with TRBD2. The CDR3 runs 15 residues. The V and J ends lost 2 bases and 2 bases, in that order; junction bases with no gene match: 2. The germline gives CDR1 SGDLS, CDR2 YYNGEE.

The chain is built from TRBV7-9 and TRBJ1-2; TRBD1 matches 11 bases. CDR1 SEHNR and CDR2 FQNEAQ come from the germline V gene (reference sequence). This CDR3 comprises 14 residues. V shed 5 bases and J 4 bases; nucleotides not matched to a gene: 3. CDR3 region: CASSRTGGTYGYTF. The DNA for the CDR3 is TGTGCCAGCAGCCGGACAGGGGGCACCTATGGCTACACCTTC.

V and J are TRBV2 and TRBJ1-1, with 7 bases matching TRBD1. The CDR3 loop spans 14 amino acids. The germline V gene encodes CDR1 SNHLY and CDR2 FYNNEI. The V gene end was trimmed by 3 bases and the J gene end by 3 bases; junction bases not matched to a gene: 4. The chain's CDR3 is CASSDRGLDTEAFF. The CDR3 nucleotides read TGTGCCAGCAGTGATAGGGGGCTGGACACTGAAGCTTTCTTT.

The V and J genes are TRBV7-2 and TRBJ2-5; the match to TRBD1 covers 7 bases. The CDR3 sequence is 14 residues long. With 5 bases clipped from V and 4 bases from J, the junction kept 7 bases outside the gene matches. Germline V gives CDR1 SGHTA, CDR2 FQGNSA. The CDR3 DNA is TGTGCCAGCAGCCCACAGGGGTTTCGAGAGACCCAGTACTTC. Translation gives CASSPQGFRETQYF.

This chain joins TRBV6-4 and TRBJ2-1, with D maybe TRBD2 (5 bases). V was cut by 10 bases and J by 5 bases, with 15 bases left in between. Germline V gene data show CDR1 as MRHNA and CDR2 as SNTAGT. This CDR3 contains 13 residues. This CDR3 is CATARDYDNEQFF. CDR3 sequence (DNA): TGTGCCACCGCCCGGGATTATGACAATGAGCAGTTCTTC.

CDR3 region: CASSLSWGEDTDTQYF. Here the CDR3 DNA reads TGTGCCAGCAGCTTGAGTTGGGGCGAGGACACAGATACGCAGTATTTT. V is TRBV5-6 and J is TRBJ2-3; D is perhaps TRBD1 (5 bases). Trimming cost V 1 base and J 2 bases, with 14 bases left between them. The CDR3 loop spans 16 amino acids. Per germline, CDR1 SGHDT and CDR2 YYEEEE.

The rearrangement uses TRBV6-6 and TRBJ1-6; no reliable D call. This CDR3 comprises 15 residues. Between the trimmed V and J ends, which lost 0 bases and 5 bases, there was a span of 8 bases. The germline gives CDR1 MNHNY, CDR2 SVGAGI (reference sequence). This CDR3 is CASSYSLQNNSPLHF. The CDR3 DNA reads TGTGCCAGCAGTTACTCGTTGCAGAATAATTCACCCCTCCACTTT.

Only a few counts were recorded for this clone. The J gene is TRBJ1-5, the V gene TRBV27; perhaps TRBD1 as D (6 bases). The germline V gene encodes CDR1 MNHEY and CDR2 SMNVEV (reference sequence). Deletions cut 10 bases from V and 6 bases from J, with 16 bases between. This CDR3 is 13 amino acids long. The CDR3 region is CATSRGAVQPQHF. The CDR3 region has the DNA TGTGCCACCTCCAGGGGCGCGGTTCAGCCCCAGCATTTT.

This chain links TRBV3-1 (or the pseudogene TRBV3-2) with TRBJ2-2; no clear D gene. This CDR3 contains 13 residues. V lost 1 base, J lost 8 bases, and 8 bases lay in between. Looked up from germline, CDR1 is LGHDT and CDR2 is YNNKEL (reference sequence). The CDR3 reads CASSQGPWGELFF. The CDR3 bases are TGTGCCAGCAGCCAAGGGCCCTGGGGGGAGCTGTTTTTT.

The rearrangement uses TRBV19 and TRBJ1-2; D gene unclear. The CDR3 totals 14 residues. Trimming took 2 bases from V and 2 from J, leaving 9 bases between them. CDR1 is LNHDA and CDR2 is SQIVND in the germline V gene (reference sequence). The CDR3 DNA sequence: TGTGCCAGTAGTATAACCGGTTGGAACTATGGCTACACCTTC. As protein: CASSITGWNYGYTF.

This chain links TRBV9 with TRBJ2-1, with 15 nucleotides matching TRBD2. Germline V CDR1 and CDR2: SGDLS, YYNGEE. With 0 bases clipped from V and 7 bases from J, the junction kept 8 bases outside the gene matches. The length of the CDR3 is 18 residues. The CDR3 loop reads CASSVGSVGTSGGNEQFF. CDR3 nucleotides: TGTGCCAGCAGCGTAGGGTCAGTTGGGACTAGCGGGGGGAATGAGCAGTTCTTC.

This sequence joins TRBV6-5 and TRBJ2-5; D remains unclear. The CDR3 spans 14 residues. Trimming took 5 bases from V and 4 from J, leaving 14 bases between them. CDR1 is MNHEY and CDR2 is SVGAGI in the germline V gene. The CDR3 protein is CASSHGPVPETQYF. Here the CDR3 DNA reads TGTGCCAGCAGTCATGGGCCCGTTCCAGAGACCCAGTACTTC.

This clone was counted only a few times. The V gene is TRBV4-1, the J gene TRBJ1-1, with a tentative D call TRBD1 (6 bases). This CDR3 contains 16 residues. V was trimmed by 2 bases and J by 2 bases, leaving 15 bases between them. From germline, CDR1 is MGHRA and CDR2 YSYEKL. The DNA for the CDR3 is TGCGCCAGCAGCCAACTCCAATTACAGGGAAACACTGAAGCTTTCTTT. This sequence encodes CASSQLQLQGNTEAFF.

The genes are TRBV5-4 and TRBJ1-1, with D unclear. Germline CDR1 is SGHNT and CDR2 is YYREEE (reference sequence). The germline V and J ends were trimmed by 5 bases and 5 bases, with 16 bases remaining between them. The CDR3 sequence is 14 residues long. The CDR3 nucleotides are TGTGCCAGCAGTTGGAAGGGAGGTAGTACTGAAGCTTTCTTT. This sequence encodes CASSWKGGSTEAFF.

This chain connects TRBV7-3 to TRBJ2-3, with 10 bases lining up with TRBD2. Germline V gene lookup returns CDR1 SGHTA and CDR2 FQGTGA. Trimming at V came to 2 bases and at J to 6 bases, leaving 5 bases not matched to a gene. The CDR3 runs to 15 residues. This CDR3 is CASSLRLAGVDTQYF. CDR3 sequence (DNA): TGTGCCAGCAGCTTACGGCTAGCGGGGGTGGATACGCAGTATTTT.

This clone occurred a few times. The J gene is TRBJ1-5, the V gene TRBV10-3; 7 positions match TRBD1. The germline V gene has CDR1 ENHRY and CDR2 SYGVKD. V shed 11 bases, J shed 2 bases, and the junction held 6 bases outside the gene matches. The CDR3 sequence is 13 residues long. The CDR3 spells CAVTGERNQPQHF. As DNA, the CDR3 is TGTGCCGTTACAGGGGAGCGCAATCAGCCCCAGCATTTT.

The chain has TRBV11-2 and TRBJ2-3; TRBD2 matches at 10 bases. Germline assignment: CDR1 SGHAT and CDR2 FQNNGV. CDR3 size: 15 residues. With 8 bases clipped from V and 3 bases from J, the junction kept 8 bases outside the gene matches. The CDR3 sequence: CASRTGTSVTDTQYF. As DNA, the CDR3 is TGTGCCAGCCGAACCGGGACTAGCGTGACAGATACGCAGTATTTT. Full variable domain (rest looked up from reference TRBV11-2 and TRBJ2-3): EAGVAQSPRYKIIEKRQSVAFWCNPISGHATLYWYQQILGQGPKLLIQFQNNGVVDDSQLPKDRFSAERLKGVDSTLKIQPAKLEDSAVYLCASRTGTSVTDTQYFGPGTRLTVL.